The clone carrying this TCR beta chain was observed a few times. This entry belongs to a study of T cells in Graves' hyperthyroidism and ophthalmopathy. Researchers took RNA transcripts and amplified the TCR beta CDR3 regions from them. The study used the HTBI primer set for a first-round RT-PCR of the TCR CDR3. A single record per CDR3 protein comes from TCRdb applying MiXCR to the multiplex PCR reads. The repertoire has 500,000 or so distinct CDR3 sequences, about 15% of them found once; the top ten carry 15% to 20%. Between the trimmed V and J ends, which lost 2 bases and 2 bases, there was a span of 9 bases. The CDR3 runs 15 residues.

The rearrangement links TRBV12-3 or TRBV12-4 to TRBJ1-4; tentatively, D is TRBD1 (6 bases). The sample was blood. This clonotype was obtained from a woman aged 18-29 years with Graves' ophthalmopathy. CDR3 nucleotide sequence: TGTGCCAGCAGTTTAAACAGGGCCACTAATGAAAAACTGTTTTTT. As protein: CASSLNRATNEKLFF.